A selection of T cell receptor beta chains follows, all from one sample in a study of CD8 T cells in ankylosing spondylitis. TCRdb passed the 5' RACE reads through MiXCR, listing each CDR3 protein once. The repertoire holds around 440,000 distinct CDR3 sequences, with approximately 17% as singletons. Sequenced sample: blood, either unsorted or a sorted T cell fraction (not recorded which). Source of these receptors: a male donor with ankylosing spondylitis. Each CDR3 is given with its conserved first and last residue. Rows give clone size only sometimes, using once, few, many, or a class for an expanded clone.

clone_size: NA
v_call: TRBV19
cdr3_aa: CASSSTGRENYGYTF

clone_size: few
v_call: TRBV6-1
cdr3_aa: CASSRQGMGNEQFF

clone_size: NA
v_call: TRBV3-1
cdr3_aa: CASSQWANEAFF

clone_size: many
v_call: TRBV6-2/TRBV6-3
cdr3_aa: CASSYIHGTGELFF

clone_size: NA
v_call: TRBV5-1
cdr3_aa: CASKRLPGQGTDTQYF

clone_size: few
v_call: TRBV28
cdr3_aa: CASTSSTGELFF

clone_size: many
v_call: TRBV20-1
cdr3_aa: CSARGPNEQFF

clone_size: few
v_call: TRBV20-1
cdr3_aa: CSASDRRSVGELFF

clone_size: NA
v_call: TRBV7-3
cdr3_aa: CASSSTVLDYNEQFF

clone_size: NA
v_call: TRBV24-1
cdr3_aa: CATSEGGDLTGELFF

clone_size: NA
v_call: TRBV29-1
cdr3_aa: CSVRTSANTGELFF

clone_size: few
v_call: TRBV18
cdr3_aa: CASSPPNGPEAFF

clone_size: NA
v_call: TRBV3-1
cdr3_aa: CASSQENLVRETQYF

clone_size: few
v_call: TRBV20-1
cdr3_aa: CSASRTGITDTQYF

clone_size: many
v_call: TRBV7-2
cdr3_aa: CASSLGYGANKYNEQFF

clone_size: few
v_call: TRBV5-1
cdr3_aa: CASSLWYYSYEQYF

clone_size: few
v_call: TRBV5-1
cdr3_aa: CASSLGSKGQGWRQGTGELFF

clone_size: few
v_call: TRBV6-1
cdr3_aa: CASTLTADYEQYF

clone_size: few
v_call: TRBV20-1
cdr3_aa: CSARDLAGSGNTIYF

clone_size: NA
v_call: TRBV20-1
cdr3_aa: CSAQEPRGWNEQFF

clone_size: few
v_call: TRBV25-1
cdr3_aa: CASKGIMNTEAFF

clone_size: NA
v_call: TRBV20-1
cdr3_aa: CSARQGLSNGELFF

clone_size: NA
v_call: TRBV2
cdr3_aa: CASGRTLLSEQYF

clone_size: few
v_call: TRBV29-1
cdr3_aa: CSPGRRGAGDEAFF

clone_size: NA
v_call: TRBV20-1
cdr3_aa: CSASIPVENSPLHF

clone_size: NA
v_call: TRBV7-2
cdr3_aa: CASSLARGGGSDTQYF

clone_size: NA
v_call: TRBV7-9
cdr3_aa: CASSLGTSLYEQYF

clone_size: NA
v_call: TRBV2
cdr3_aa: CASSERPATGELFF

clone_size: few
v_call: TRBV7-9
cdr3_aa: CASSLSRDDYEQYF

clone_size: few
v_call: TRBV7-2
cdr3_aa: CASSRAKGRRGETQYF

clone_size: NA
v_call: TRBV20-1
cdr3_aa: CSARYPTGQETQYF

clone_size: many
v_call: TRBV10-3
cdr3_aa: CAISEPGLADKSQYF

clone_size: NA
v_call: TRBV5-6
cdr3_aa: CASRRGVSETQYF

clone_size: few
v_call: TRBV25-1
cdr3_aa: CASSGFTRNTEAFF

clone_size: many
v_call: TRBV5-1
cdr3_aa: CASSLAWDRKYNEQFF

clone_size: few
v_call: TRBV5-1
cdr3_aa: CASSLAPLRYNEQFF

clone_size: few
v_call: TRBV5-1
cdr3_aa: CASSLNSGGVTDTQYF

clone_size: NA
v_call: TRBV2
cdr3_aa: CASSTQGYTEAFF

clone_size: NA
v_call: TRBV7-8
cdr3_aa: CASSLVGGRVNTEAFF

clone_size: NA
v_call: TRBV10-3
cdr3_aa: CAISDGTGTYEQYF

clone_size: NA
v_call: TRBV20-1
cdr3_aa: CSARGFLGAGLAKNIQYF

clone_size: few
v_call: TRBV2
cdr3_aa: CASRWNSYGYTF

clone_size: many
v_call: TRBV20-1
cdr3_aa: CSARSRAEPPNTGELFF

clone_size: few
v_call: TRBV7-2
cdr3_aa: CASSLIPHTDTQYF

clone_size: many
v_call: TRBV12-3/TRBV12-4
cdr3_aa: CASSRTGAIKNGYTF

clone_size: NA
v_call: TRBV30
cdr3_aa: CAWSVDLDRALFF

clone_size: few
v_call: TRBV25-1
cdr3_aa: CASSRNTATNEKLFF

clone_size: NA
v_call: TRBV4-1
cdr3_aa: CASSQVRQGPGANVLTF

clone_size: few
v_call: TRBV6-2/TRBV6-3
cdr3_aa: CASSYTVGGHEQYF

clone_size: NA
v_call: TRBV29-1
cdr3_aa: CSVGRDLGGSYNEQFF

clone_size: NA
v_call: TRBV28
cdr3_aa: CASSLMGGGVPEAFF

clone_size: few
v_call: TRBV9
cdr3_aa: CASSVTGTGDSPLHF

clone_size: few
v_call: TRBV7-2
cdr3_aa: CASSWTRDEQYF

clone_size: NA
v_call: TRBV7-9
cdr3_aa: CASSTGTATGELFF

clone_size: few
v_call: TRBV5-1
cdr3_aa: CASSLEGGETQYF

clone_size: NA
v_call: TRBV24-1
cdr3_aa: CATSDYGQGDTGELFF

clone_size: many
v_call: TRBV5-1
cdr3_aa: CASSTYTLNTEAFF